A selection of T cell receptor beta chains follows, all from one sample in a study of T-cell memory formation after mild COVID-19. From the 5' RACE reads, TCRdb called clonotypes with MiXCR, one entry per CDR3 protein. The sample gives hundreds of thousands of distinct CDR3 sequences, about 20% of which show up once; about 8.7% is in the top ten. Sequencing input: PBMCs or a T cell subset sorted from them (not recorded which). These receptors were taken from an adult woman who had mild COVID-19 (a few samples of this study predate the infection). Cell type and time point are not known. The CDR3 runs from the conserved cysteine through the conserved F or W. D genes are given only for firm matches. A clone size is listed for some rows: how often the clone was seen (once, few, many), or a class if it is expanded.

-	TRBV20-1	-	TRBJ1-4	TGCAGTGCTAGCCCGGGACCTAAACTGTTTTTT	CSASPGPKLFF
-	TRBV2	few	TRBJ2-3	TGTGCCAGCAGTGGGGACGGGCGTCCCTCAGATACGCAGTATTTT	CASSGDGRPSDTQYF
-	TRBV19	few	TRBJ2-2	TGTGCCAGTGACAGGCTTAACACCGGGGAGCTGTTTTTT	CASDRLNTGELFF
TRBD1	TRBV20-1	-	TRBJ1-6	TGCAGTGCTAGCCGGACAGGAGACATTCATTCACCCCTCCACTTT	CSASRTGDIHSPLHF
-	TRBV5-1	few	TRBJ1-6	TGCGCCAGCAGCCTTGGCTTTTCGGGCAATTCACCCCTCCACTTT	CASSLGFSGNSPLHF
-	TRBV3-1	few	TRBJ2-5	TGTGCCAGCACCTTCGCCCGGTCCTTTAGTGGGAAGGAGACCCAGTACTTC	CASTFARSFSGKETQYF
-	TRBV6-5	-	TRBJ1-1	TGTGCCAGCAGTTACAGGGGAAGGCTGACGAACACTGAAGCTTTCTTT	CASSYRGRLTNTEAFF
-	TRBV5-1	once	TRBJ2-6	TGCGCCAGCAGCCCATCCGGAAGGGCGAGTGGGGCCAACGTCCTGACTTTC	CASSPSGRASGANVLTF
-	TRBV20-1	few	TRBJ2-7	TGCAGTGCTTCCAGCGGCTACGAGCAGTACTTC	CSASSGYEQYF
-	TRBV3-1	-	TRBJ1-2	TGTGCCAGCAGCCACCCTGAAGGGTATGGCTACACCTTC	CASSHPEGYGYTF
-	TRBV30	few	TRBJ2-5	TGTGCCTGGAGCCAGGGAAAGGCCCAGTACTTC	CAWSQGKAQYF
-	TRBV4-3	-	TRBJ1-1	TGCGCCAGCAGCCAACTCACAGGGTTAGCGAACACTGAAGCTTTCTTT	CASSQLTGLANTEAFF
TRBD1	TRBV2	-	TRBJ2-2	TGTGCCAGCAGGCCAGGGGGCTCGAACACCGGGGAGCTGTTTTTT	CASRPGGSNTGELFF
-	TRBV7-9	-	TRBJ2-7	TGTGCCAGCAGCGGTGAACAGGAATTCCTACGCGAGCAGTACTTC	CASSGEQEFLREQYF
TRBD2	TRBV6-4	-	TRBJ2-3	TGTGCCAGCAGTGAGGGACTAGCGGGCACAGATACGCAGTATTTT	CASSEGLAGTDTQYF